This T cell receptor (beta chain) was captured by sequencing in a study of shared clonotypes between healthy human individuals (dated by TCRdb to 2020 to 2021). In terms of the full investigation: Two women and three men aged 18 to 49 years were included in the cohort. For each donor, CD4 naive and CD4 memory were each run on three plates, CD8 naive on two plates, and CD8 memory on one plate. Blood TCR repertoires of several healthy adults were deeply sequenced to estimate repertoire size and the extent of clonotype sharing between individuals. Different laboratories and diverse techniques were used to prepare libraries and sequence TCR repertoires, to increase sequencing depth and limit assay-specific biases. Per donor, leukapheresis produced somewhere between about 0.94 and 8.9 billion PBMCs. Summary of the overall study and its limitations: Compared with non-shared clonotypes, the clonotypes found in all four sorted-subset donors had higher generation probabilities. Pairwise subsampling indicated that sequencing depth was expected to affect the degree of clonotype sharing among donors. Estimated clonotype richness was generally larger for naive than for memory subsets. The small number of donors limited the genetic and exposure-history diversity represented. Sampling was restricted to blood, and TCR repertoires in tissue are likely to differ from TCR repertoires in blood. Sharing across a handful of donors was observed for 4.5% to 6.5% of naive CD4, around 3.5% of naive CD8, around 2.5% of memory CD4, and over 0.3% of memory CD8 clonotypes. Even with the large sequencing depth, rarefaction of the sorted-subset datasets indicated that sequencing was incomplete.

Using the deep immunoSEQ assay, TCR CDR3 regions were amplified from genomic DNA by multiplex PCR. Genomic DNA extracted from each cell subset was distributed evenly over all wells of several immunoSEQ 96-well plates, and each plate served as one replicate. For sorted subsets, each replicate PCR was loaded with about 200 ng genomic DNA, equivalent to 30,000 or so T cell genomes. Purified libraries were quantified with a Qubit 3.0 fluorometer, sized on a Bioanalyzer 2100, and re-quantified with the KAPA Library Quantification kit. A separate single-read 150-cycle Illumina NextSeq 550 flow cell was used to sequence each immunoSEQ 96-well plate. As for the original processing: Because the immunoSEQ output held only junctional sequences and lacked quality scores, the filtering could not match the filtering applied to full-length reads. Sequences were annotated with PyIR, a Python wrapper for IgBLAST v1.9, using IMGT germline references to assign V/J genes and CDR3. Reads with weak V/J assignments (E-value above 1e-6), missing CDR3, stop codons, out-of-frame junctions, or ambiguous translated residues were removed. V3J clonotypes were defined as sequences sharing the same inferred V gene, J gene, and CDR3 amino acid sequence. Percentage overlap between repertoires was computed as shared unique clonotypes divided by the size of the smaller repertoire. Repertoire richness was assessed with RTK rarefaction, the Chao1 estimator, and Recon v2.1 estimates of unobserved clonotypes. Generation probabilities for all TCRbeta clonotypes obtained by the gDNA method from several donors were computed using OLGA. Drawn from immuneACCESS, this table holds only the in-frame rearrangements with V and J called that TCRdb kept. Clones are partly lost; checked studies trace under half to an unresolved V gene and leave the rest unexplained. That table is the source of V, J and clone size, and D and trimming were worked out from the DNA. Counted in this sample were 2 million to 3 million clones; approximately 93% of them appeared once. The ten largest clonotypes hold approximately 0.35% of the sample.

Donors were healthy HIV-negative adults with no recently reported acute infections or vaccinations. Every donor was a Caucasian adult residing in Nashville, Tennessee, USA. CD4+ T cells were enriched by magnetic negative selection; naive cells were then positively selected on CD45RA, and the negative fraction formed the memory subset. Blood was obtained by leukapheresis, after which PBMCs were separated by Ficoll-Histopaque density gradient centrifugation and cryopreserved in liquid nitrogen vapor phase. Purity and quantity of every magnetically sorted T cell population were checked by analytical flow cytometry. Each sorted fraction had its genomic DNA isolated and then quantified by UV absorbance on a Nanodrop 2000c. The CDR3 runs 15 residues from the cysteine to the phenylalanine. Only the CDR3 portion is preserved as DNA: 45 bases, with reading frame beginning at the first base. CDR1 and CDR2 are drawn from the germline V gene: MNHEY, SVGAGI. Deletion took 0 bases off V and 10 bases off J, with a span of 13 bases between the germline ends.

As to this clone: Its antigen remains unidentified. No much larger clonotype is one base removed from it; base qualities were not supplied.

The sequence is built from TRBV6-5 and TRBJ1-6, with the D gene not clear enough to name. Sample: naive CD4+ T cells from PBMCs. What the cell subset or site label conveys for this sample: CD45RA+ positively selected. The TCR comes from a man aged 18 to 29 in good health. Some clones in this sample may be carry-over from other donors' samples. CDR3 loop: CASSYSRVSWSPLHF. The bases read TGTGCCAGCAGTTACTCTCGGGTGTCGTGGTCACCCCTCCACTTT.